The clone carrying this TCR beta chain was seen a single time. This sample was taken from a study of blood T cell repertoires in COVID-19. For the study at large: T cells, B-cell-depleted T cells, or PBMCs supplied cDNA or gDNA.

The germline CDR1 and CDR2 sequences are SNHLY and FYNNEI. Losses at the gene ends were 6 bases for V and 5 bases for J; bases not matched to a gene: 3. CDR3 size: 15 residues. Per the study methods: Reference gene primers were amplified, and this amplification served to estimate nucleated cell counts. Sequencing was performed with immunoSEQ multiplex PCR; in TCRdb, only in-frame clones are kept and a portion is missing. That table is the source of V, J and clone size, and D and trimming were worked out from the DNA. Of tens of thousands of clones listed, about nine tenths are singletons. Specimen: peripheral blood. The chain recombines TRBV2 with TRBJ2-2; 13 nucleotides match TRBD2. The TCR sequence derives from a man in his forties or fifties with active or convalescent COVID-19. The CDR3: CASRGLAGVTGELFF. As DNA, the CDR3 is TGTGCCAGCAGAGGACTAGCGGGAGTTACCGGGGAGCTGTTTTTT.